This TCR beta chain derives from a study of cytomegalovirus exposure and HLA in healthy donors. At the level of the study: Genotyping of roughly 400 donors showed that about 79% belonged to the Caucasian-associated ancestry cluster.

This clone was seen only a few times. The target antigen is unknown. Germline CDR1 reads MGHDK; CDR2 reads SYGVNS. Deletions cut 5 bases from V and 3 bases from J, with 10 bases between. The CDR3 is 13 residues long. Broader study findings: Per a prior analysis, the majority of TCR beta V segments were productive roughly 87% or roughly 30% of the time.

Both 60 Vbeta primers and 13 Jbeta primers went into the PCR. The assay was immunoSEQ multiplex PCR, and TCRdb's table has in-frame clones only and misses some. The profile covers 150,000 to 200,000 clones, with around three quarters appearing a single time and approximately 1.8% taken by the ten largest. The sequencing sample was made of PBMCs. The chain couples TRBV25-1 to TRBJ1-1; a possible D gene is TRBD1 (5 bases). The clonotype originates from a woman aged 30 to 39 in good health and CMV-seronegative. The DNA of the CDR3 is TGTGCCAGCAGTCCGACAGTCTACACTGAAGCTTTCTTT. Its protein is CASSPTVYTEAFF. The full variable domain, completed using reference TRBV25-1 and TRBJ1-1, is EADIYQTPRYLVIGTGKKITLECSQTMGHDKMYWYQQDPGMELHLIHYSYGVNSTEKGDLSSESTVSRIRTEHFPLTLESARPSHTSQYLCASSPTVYTEAFFGQGTRLTVV.